This TCR beta chain was sequenced for a study of beta chain features in type 1 diabetes. The CDR3 is 16 residues long. Germline values: CDR1 LGHNA, CDR2 YSLEER. Trimming removed 3 bases at V and 2 bases at J, with 15 bases between. Of the isolated RNA, all was reverse transcribed, and so the sequenced material was expressed TCRB transcripts. The repertoire was sequenced with immunoSEQ multiplex PCR; TCRdb's copy has only in-frame clones and lacks some. The sample holds around 500,000 clones, around 10% seen once. This clone showed up just a few times. The receptor comes from a woman aged 18-35 years in good health. Input material: naive CD4+ T cells from blood. This chain connects TRBV4-3 to TRBJ2-3, with TRBD1 as a possible D gene (6 bases). CDR3 nucleotides: TGCGCCAGCAGCCACCGAAATTGGACAGCCACAGATACGCAGTATTTT. Its protein is CASSHRNWTATDTQYF.